A single sample gave rise to the 5 T cell receptor beta chains below, sequenced in a study of beta chain features in type 1 diabetes listed by TCRdb under 2018. Results the study describes overall, beyond this receptor: Type 1 diabetes patients showed a moderate but significant shortening of TCRB CDR3 length in all four CD4+ subsets.

Their specific antigens are unknown. The library was made by the immunoSEQ multiplex PCR assay. All of the isolated RNA was reverse transcribed with the High Capacity cDNA Reverse Transcription Kit, so expressed TCRB transcripts were sequenced. TCRdb holds this immuneACCESS table with in-frame rearrangements only. Some clones are missing; in checked studies, unresolved V genes explain under half, and the rest has no known cause. The table for this sample lists some 350,000 clones; approximately 15% of them were counted only once. Approximately 0.016% of the sample comes from the top ten. Sequenced input: naive CD4+ T cells from blood. This specimen's cell subset or site label, per the study, means: true naive CD4+ T cells. The receptors shown here come from a woman aged 18-30 years with type 1 diabetes.

This clone occurred a few times. CDR3 loop: CASSQRGLAAYNEQFF. The CDR3 nucleotides read TGTGCCAGCAGCCAACGTGGACTAGCGGCTTACAATGAGCAGTTCTTC. The rearrangement links TRBV14 to TRBJ2-1; 10 bases agree with TRBD2. V was clipped by 2 bases and J by 4 bases; unmatched bases: 5. Germline V gene sequence: CDR1 SGHDN, CDR2 FVKESK. The CDR3 runs 16 residues.

The rearrangement uses TRBV2 and TRBJ2-6, with D possibly matching TRBD1 (5 bases). CDR3 length: 16 amino acids. Between the trimmed V and J ends, which lost 6 bases and 0 bases, there was a span of 12 bases. CDR1 is SNHLY and CDR2 is FYNNEI in the germline V gene. CDR3 region: CASSGDSRSGANVLTF. The CDR3, as DNA: TGTGCCAGCAGCGGCGACAGCCGCTCTGGGGCCAACGTCCTGACTTTC. Complete variable domain (other parts from reference TRBV2 and TRBJ2-6): EPEVTQTPSHQVTQMGQEVILRCVPISNHLYFYWYRQILGQKVEFLVSFYNNEISEKSEIFDDQFSVERPDGSNFTLKIRSTKLEDSAMYFCASSGDSRSGANVLTFGAGSRLTVL.

The V gene is TRBV28, the J gene TRBJ2-7; the match to TRBD1 covers 9 bases. Germline V gives CDR1 MDHEN, CDR2 SYDVKM. This CDR3 comprises 15 residues. V was pared by 3 bases and J by 6 bases, with 9 bases of the junction left unmatched. The CDR3 here is CASSLSMDRGGEQYF. The CDR3, as DNA: TGTGCCAGCAGTTTGAGCATGGACAGGGGCGGCGAGCAGTACTTC.

This clone was seen only a few times. V is TRBV2 and J is TRBJ1-2; tentative D call: TRBD1 (5 bases). CDR3 length equals 13 residues. Trimming took 7 bases from V and 3 from J, leaving 12 bases between them. Germline lookup yields CDR1 SNHLY and CDR2 FYNNEI. The CDR3 DNA follows: TGTGCCAGCACCTCGACAGCAGACTATGGCTACACCTTC. This codes for CASTSTADYGYTF.

This chain uses TRBV5-6 with TRBJ2-5; a weak D match, TRBD1 (6 bases). This CDR3 region has 15 residues. The V gene lost 1 base and the J gene lost 7 bases, with 17 bases spanning the gap. Germline CDR1 reads SGHDT; CDR2 reads YYEEEE. CDR3 residues: CASSLMDRAEGTQYF. DNA of the CDR3: TGTGCCAGCAGCTTGATGGACAGAGCTGAAGGGACCCAGTACTTC.